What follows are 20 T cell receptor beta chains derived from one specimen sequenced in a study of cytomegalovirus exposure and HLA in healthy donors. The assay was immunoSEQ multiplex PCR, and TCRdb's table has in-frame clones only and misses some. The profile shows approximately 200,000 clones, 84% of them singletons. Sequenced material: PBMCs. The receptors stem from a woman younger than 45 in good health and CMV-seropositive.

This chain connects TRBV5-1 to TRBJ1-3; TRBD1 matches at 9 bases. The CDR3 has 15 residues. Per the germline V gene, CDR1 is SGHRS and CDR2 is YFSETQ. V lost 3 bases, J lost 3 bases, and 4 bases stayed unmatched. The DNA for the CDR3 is TGCGCCAGCAGCTCCACAGGGGGCGGTGGAAACACCATATATTTT. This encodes CASSSTGGGGNTIYF.

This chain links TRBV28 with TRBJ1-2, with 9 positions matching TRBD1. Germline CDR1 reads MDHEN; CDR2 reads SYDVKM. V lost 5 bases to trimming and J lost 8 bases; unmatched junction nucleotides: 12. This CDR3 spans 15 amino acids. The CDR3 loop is CASSVWTGALYGYTF. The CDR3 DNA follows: TGTGCCAGCAGTGTGTGGACAGGGGCGTTATACGGCTACACCTTC.

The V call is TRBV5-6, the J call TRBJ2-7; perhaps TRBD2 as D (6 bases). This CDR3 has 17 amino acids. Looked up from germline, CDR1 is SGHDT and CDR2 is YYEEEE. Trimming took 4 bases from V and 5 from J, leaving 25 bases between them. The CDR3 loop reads CASSPIARGLAADEQYF. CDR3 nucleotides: TGTGCCAGCAGCCCGATCGCTAGGGGACTCGCAGCTGACGAGCAGTACTTC.

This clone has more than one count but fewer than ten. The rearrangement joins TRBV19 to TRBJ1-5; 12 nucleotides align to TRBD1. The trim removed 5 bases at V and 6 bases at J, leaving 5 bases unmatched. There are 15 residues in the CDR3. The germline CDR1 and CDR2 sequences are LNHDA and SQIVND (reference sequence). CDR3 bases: TGTGCCAGTAGTGTGGGACAGGGGGCGGGTCAGCCCCAGCATTTT. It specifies CASSVGQGAGQPQHF.

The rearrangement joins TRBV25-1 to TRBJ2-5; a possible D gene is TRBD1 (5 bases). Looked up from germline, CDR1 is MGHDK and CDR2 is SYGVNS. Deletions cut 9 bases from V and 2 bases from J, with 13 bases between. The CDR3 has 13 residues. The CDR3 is CARVGVRQETQYF. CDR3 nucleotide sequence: TGTGCCAGAGTAGGGGTGAGACAAGAGACCCAGTACTTC.

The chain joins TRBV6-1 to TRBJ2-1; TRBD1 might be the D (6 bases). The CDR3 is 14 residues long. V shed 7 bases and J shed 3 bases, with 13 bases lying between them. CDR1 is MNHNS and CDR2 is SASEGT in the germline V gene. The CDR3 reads CASKTGSNYNEQFF. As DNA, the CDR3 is TGTGCCAGCAAAACAGGGTCCAACTACAATGAGCAGTTCTTC.

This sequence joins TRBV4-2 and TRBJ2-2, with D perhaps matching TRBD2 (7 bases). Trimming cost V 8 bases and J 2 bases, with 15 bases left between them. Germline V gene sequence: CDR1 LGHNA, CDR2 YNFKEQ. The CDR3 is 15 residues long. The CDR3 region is CASRVGGLNTGELFF. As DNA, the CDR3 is TGTGCCAGCCGCGTGGGGGGGCTAAACACCGGGGAGCTGTTTTTT.

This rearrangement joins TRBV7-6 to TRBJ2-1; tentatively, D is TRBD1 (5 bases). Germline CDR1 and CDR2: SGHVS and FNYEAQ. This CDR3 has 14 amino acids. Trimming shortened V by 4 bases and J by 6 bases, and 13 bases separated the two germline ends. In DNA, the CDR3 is TGTGCCAGCAGCTCAGCAGACAGCCTCAATGAGCAGTTCTTC. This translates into CASSSADSLNEQFF.

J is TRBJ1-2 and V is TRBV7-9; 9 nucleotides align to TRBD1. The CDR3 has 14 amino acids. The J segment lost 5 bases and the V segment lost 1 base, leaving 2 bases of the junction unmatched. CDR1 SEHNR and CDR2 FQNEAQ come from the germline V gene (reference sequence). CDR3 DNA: TGTGCCAGCAGCTTAGGTGGACAGGGGTATGGCTACACCTTC. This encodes CASSLGGQGYGYTF.

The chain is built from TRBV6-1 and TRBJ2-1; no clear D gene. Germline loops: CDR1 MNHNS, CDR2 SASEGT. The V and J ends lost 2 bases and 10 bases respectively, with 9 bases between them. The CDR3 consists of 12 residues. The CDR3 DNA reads TGTGCCAGCAGTGAAACGGCGGAGGAGCAGTTCTTC. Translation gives CASSETAEEQFF.

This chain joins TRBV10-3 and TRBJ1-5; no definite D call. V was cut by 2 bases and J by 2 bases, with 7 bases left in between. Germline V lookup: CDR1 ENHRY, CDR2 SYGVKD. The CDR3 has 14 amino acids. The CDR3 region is CAISEGLGNQPQHF. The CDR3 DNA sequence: TGTGCCATCAGTGAGGGCTTGGGCAATCAGCCCCAGCATTTT.

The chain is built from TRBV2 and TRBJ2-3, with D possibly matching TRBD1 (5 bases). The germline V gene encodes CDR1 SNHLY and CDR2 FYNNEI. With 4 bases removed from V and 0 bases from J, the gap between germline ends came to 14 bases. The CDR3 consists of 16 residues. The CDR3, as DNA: TGTGCCAGCAGTGCCTTCCAGGGATCTAGCACAGATACGCAGTATTTT. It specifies CASSAFQGSSTDTQYF.

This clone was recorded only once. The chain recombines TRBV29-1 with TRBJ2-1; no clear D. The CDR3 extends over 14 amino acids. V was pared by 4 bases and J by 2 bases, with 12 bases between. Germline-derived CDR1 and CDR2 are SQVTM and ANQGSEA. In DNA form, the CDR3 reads TGCAGCGTTGTCTCCCAGGCAGCCTACAATGAGCAGTTCTTC. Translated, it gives CSVVSQAAYNEQFF.

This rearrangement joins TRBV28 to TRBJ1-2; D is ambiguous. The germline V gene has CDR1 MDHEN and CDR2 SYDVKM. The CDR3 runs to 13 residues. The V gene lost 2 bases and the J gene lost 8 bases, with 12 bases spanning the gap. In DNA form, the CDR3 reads TGTGCCAGCAGTTTAACCGGGGAAGGCGGCTACACCTTC. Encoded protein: CASSLTGEGGYTF.

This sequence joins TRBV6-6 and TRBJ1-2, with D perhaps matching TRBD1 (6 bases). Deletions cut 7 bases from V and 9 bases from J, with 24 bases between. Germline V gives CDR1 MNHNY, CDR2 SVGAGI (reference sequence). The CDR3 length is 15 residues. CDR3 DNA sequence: TGTGCCAGCACTATAGCCGTGACAGGTCCGGGGAGCTACACCTTC. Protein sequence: CASTIAVTGPGSYTF.

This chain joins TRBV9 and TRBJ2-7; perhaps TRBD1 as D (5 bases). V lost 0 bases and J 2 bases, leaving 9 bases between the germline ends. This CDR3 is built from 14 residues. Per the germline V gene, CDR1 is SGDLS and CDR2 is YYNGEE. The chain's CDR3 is CASSVEVGAYEQYF. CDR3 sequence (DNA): TGTGCCAGCAGCGTAGAGGTAGGGGCCTACGAGCAGTACTTC.

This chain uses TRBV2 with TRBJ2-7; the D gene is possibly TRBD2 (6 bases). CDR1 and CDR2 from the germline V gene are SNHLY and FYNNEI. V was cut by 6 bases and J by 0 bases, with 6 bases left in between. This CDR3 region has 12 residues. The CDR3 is CASSGSSYEQYF. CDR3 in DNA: TGTGCCAGCAGCGGGAGCTCCTACGAGCAGTACTTC. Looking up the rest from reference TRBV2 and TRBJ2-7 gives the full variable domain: EPEVTQTPSHQVTQMGQEVILRCVPISNHLYFYWYRQILGQKVEFLVSFYNNEISEKSEIFDDQFSVERPDGSNFTLKIRSTKLEDSAMYFCASSGSSYEQYFGPGTRLTVT.

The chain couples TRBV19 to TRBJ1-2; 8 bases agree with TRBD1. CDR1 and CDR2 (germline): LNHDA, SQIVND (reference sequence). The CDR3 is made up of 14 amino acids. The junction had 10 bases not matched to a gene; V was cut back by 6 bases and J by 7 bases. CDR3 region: CASRPGQGTGGYTF. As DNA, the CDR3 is TGTGCCAGTAGGCCAGGACAGGGTACTGGTGGCTACACCTTC.

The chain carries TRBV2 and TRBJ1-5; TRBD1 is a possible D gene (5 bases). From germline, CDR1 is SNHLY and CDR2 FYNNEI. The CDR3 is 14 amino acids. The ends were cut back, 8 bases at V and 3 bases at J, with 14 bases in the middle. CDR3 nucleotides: TGTGCCAGCTCGCTTCAGGGCTCCAATCAGCCCCAGCATTTT. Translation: CASSLQGSNQPQHF. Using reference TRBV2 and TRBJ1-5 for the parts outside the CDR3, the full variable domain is EPEVTQTPSHQVTQMGQEVILRCVPISNHLYFYWYRQILGQKVEFLVSFYNNEISEKSEIFDDQFSVERPDGSNFTLKIRSTKLEDSAMYFCASSLQGSNQPQHFGDGTRLSIL.

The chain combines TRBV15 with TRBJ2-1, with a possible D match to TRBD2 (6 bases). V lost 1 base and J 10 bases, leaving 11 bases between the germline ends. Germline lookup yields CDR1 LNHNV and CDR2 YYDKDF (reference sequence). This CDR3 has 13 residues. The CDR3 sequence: CATSRVSRGEQFF. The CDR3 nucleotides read TGTGCCACCAGCAGAGTAAGCCGGGGGGAGCAGTTCTTC.